Below, one T cell receptor beta chain is given with its context. MiXCR, applied by TCRdb to the RACE reads, yields one record per CDR3 protein. Of roughly 100,000 distinct CDR3 sequences in the sample, nearly 35% were seen once. Described time point: patch test 3, about 24 weeks after DPC sensitization. This sample's treatment: therapeutic diphenylcyclopropenone sensitization with weekly scalp DPC. The data belong to a study of human T cells and chemical hapten exposure. This CDR3 is 13 amino acids long. The germline gives CDR1 SQVTM, CDR2 ANQGSEA. V lost 2 bases, J lost 8 bases, and 12 bases lay in between.

Source: whole blood, taken in connection with sensitization to the hapten diphenylcyclopropenone (DPC). The origin of this receptor is a man aged 35 to 55 with alopecia areata. Some clones in this sample may be carry-over from other donors' samples. The V gene is TRBV29-1, the J gene TRBJ2-2, with a tentative D call TRBD2 (6 bases). This CDR3 is CSVELASVGELFF. DNA for the CDR3: TGCAGCGTTGAACTGGCTAGCGTAGGGGAGCTGTTTTTT.